The clone carrying this T cell receptor (beta chain) showed up many times. Its cognate antigen is unknown. The sample is drawn from a study of response to subunit inactivated influenza vaccine. Study-level findings and limits: Authors suggested few new T cells are recruited by each seasonal influenza vaccination.

A single record per CDR3 protein comes from TCRdb applying MiXCR to the RT-PCR reads. The table has 650,000 to 700,000 distinct CDR3 sequences, roughly 14% seen once. The length of the CDR3 is 15 residues. V shed 0 bases, J shed 5 bases, and the junction held 6 bases outside the gene matches. In germline, CDR1 is MGHRA, CDR2 YSYEKL. Sequenced here: PBMCs from blood, sampled roughly 13 days after vaccination. The receptor was isolated from a man aged 45-65 years who received an inactivated influenza vaccine. The chain links TRBV4-1 to TRBJ1-2; 7 nucleotides match TRBD1. In DNA form, the CDR3 reads TGCGCCAGCAGCCAAGATAGAGGGGGCGCTTATGGCTACACCTTC. It encodes CASSQDRGGAYGYTF.